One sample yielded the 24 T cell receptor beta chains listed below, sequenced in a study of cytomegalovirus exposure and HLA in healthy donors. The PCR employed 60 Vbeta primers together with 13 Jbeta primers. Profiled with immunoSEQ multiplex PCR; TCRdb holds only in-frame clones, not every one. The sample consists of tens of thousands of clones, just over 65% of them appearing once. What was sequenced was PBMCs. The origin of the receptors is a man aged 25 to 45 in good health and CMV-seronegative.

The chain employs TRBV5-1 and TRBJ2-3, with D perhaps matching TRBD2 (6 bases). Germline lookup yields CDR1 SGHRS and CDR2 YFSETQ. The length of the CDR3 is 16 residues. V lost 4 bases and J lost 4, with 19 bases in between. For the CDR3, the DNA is TGCGCCAGCAGCCGCACGACTAGGAAGGTGTCAGATACGCAGTATTTT. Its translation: CASSRTTRKVSDTQYF.

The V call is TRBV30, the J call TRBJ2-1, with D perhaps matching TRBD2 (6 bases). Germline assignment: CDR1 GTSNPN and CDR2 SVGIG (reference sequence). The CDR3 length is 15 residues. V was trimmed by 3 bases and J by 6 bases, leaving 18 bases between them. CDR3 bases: TGTGCCTGGAGCCCCCTGTGGGAGCGGGTCAATGAGCAGTTCTTC. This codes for CAWSPLWERVNEQFF.

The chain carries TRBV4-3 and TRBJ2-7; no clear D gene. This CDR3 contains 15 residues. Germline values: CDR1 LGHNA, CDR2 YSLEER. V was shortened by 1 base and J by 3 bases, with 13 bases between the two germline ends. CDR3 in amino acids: CASSQVWYSDYEQYF. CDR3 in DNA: TGCGCCAGCAGCCAAGTATGGTACAGTGACTACGAGCAGTACTTC.

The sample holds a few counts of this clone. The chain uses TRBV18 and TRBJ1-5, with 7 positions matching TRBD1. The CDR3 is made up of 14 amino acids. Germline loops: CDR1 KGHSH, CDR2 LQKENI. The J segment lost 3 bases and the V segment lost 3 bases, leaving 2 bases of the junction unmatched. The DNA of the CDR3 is TGTGCCAGCTCACCCGGACAGGCCAATCAGCCCCAGCATTTT. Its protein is CASSPGQANQPQHF.

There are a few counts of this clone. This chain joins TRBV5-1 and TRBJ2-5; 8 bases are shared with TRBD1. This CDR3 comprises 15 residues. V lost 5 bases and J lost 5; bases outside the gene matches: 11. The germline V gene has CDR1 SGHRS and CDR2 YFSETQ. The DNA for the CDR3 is TGCGCCAGCAGTACTGGAGGGACAGGCATGGAGACCCAGTACTTC. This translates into CASSTGGTGMETQYF.

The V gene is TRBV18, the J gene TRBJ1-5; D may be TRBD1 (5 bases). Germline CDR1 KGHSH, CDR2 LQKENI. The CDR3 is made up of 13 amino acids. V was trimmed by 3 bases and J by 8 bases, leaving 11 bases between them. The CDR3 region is CASSPSGPEPQHF. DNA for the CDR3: TGTGCCAGCTCACCGTCAGGGCCCGAGCCCCAGCATTTT.

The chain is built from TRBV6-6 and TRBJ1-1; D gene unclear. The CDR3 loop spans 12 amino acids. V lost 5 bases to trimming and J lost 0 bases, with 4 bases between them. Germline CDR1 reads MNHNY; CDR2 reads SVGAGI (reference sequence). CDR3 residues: CASSIMNTEAFF. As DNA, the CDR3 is TGTGCCAGCAGTATAATGAACACTGAAGCTTTCTTT.

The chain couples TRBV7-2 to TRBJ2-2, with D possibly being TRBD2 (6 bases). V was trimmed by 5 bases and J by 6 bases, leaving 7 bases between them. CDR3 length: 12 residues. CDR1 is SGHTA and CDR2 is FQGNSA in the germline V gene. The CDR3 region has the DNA TGTGCCAGCAGCCCGGGGGCCGGGGAGCTGTTTTTT. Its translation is CASSPGAGELFF.

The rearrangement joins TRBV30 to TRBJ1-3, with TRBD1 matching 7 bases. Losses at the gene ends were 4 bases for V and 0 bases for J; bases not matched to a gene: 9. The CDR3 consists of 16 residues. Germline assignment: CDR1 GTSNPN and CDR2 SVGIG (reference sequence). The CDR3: CAWMGPGQASGNTIYF. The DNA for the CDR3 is TGTGCCTGGATGGGGCCTGGACAGGCCTCTGGAAACACCATATATTTT.

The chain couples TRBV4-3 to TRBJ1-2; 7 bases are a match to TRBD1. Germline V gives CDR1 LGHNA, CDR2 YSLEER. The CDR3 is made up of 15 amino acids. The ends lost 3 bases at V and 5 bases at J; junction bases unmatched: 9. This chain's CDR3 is CASSQWTGILYGYTF. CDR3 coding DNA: TGCGCCAGCAGCCAGTGGACAGGAATTCTTTATGGCTACACCTTC.

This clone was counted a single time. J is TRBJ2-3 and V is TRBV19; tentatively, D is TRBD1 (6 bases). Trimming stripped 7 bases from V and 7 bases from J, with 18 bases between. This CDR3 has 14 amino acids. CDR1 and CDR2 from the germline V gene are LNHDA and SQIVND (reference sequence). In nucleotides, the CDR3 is TGTGCCAGTATGGGGGCAGGCCTCCCCTATACGCAGTATTTT. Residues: CASMGAGLPYTQYF.

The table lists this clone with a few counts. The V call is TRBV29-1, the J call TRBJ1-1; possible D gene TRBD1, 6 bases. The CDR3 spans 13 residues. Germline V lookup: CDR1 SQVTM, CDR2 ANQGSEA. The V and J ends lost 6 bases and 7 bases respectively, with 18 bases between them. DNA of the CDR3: TGCAGCGTGAATTCCGGGACAAGCAATGAAGCTTTCTTT. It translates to CSVNSGTSNEAFF.

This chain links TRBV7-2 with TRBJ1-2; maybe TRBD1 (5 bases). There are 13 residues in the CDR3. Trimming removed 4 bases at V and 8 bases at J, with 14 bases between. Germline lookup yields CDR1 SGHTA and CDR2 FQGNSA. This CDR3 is CASSSRQGGGYTF. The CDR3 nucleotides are TGTGCCAGCAGCTCCCGGCAGGGCGGCGGCTACACCTTC.

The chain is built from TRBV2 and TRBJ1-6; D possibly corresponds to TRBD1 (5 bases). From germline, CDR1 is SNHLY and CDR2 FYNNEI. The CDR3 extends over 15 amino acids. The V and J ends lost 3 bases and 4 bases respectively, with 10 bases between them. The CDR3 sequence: CASSDRESYNSPLHF. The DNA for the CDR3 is TGTGCCAGCAGTGACAGGGAATCGTATAATTCACCCCTCCACTTT.

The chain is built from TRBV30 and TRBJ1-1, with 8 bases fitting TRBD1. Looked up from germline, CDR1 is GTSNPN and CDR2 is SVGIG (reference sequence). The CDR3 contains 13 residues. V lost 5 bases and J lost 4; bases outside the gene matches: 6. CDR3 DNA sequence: TGTGCCTGGGAAACAGGGGGTGTCACTGAAGCTTTCTTT. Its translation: CAWETGGVTEAFF.

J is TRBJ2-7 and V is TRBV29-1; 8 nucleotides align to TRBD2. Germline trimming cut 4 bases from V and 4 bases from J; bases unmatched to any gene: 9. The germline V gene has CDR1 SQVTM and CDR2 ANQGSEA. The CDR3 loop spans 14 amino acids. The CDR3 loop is CSVVRGGTGYEQYF. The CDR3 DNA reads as TGCAGCGTTGTTCGGGGGGGAACGGGTTACGAGCAGTACTTC.

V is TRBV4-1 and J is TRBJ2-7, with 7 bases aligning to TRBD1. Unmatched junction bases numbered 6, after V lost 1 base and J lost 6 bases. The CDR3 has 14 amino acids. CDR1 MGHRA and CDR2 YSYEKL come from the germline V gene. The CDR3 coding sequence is TGCGCCAGCAGCCAAGGCCTACAGGGGAGCGAGCAGTACTTC. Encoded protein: CASSQGLQGSEQYF.

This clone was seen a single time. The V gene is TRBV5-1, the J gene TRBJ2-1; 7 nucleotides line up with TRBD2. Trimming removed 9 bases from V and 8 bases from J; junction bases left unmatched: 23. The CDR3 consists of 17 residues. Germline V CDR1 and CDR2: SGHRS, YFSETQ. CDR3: CATRPGLEPQNLDEQFF. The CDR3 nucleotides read TGCGCCACCCGCCCCGGACTAGAGCCTCAGAATCTCGATGAGCAGTTCTTC.

The chain's CDR3 is CASSFDRGYIGELFF. DNA for the CDR3: TGTGCCAGCAGCTTCGACAGGGGATATATCGGGGAGCTGTTTTTT. The chain links TRBV7-9 to TRBJ2-2; 8 bases agree with TRBD1. V lost 3 bases to trimming and J lost 7 bases; unmatched junction nucleotides: 7. There are 15 residues in the CDR3. CDR1 is SEHNR and CDR2 is FQNEAQ in the germline V gene (reference sequence).

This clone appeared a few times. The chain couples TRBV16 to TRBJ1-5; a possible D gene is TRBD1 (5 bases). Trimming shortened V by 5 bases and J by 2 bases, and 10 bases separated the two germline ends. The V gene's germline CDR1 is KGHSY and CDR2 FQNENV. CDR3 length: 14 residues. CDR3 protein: CASSSDKGNQPQHF. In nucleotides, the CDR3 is TGTGCCAGCAGCTCGGACAAGGGCAATCAGCCCCAGCATTTT.

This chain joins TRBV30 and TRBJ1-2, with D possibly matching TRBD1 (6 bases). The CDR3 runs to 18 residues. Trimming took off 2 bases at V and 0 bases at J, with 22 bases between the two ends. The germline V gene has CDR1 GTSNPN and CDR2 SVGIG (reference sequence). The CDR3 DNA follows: TGTGCCTGGAGTATTCCCCAGGGGAGCCGCTTAGCTAACTATGGCTACACCTTC. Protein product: CAWSIPQGSRLANYGYTF.

In DNA form, the CDR3 reads TGTGCCAGCAGCCCCCCCCTGGGGCCGTCTAACTATGGCTACACCTTC. Encoded protein: CASSPPLGPSNYGYTF. The V and J genes are TRBV28 and TRBJ1-2; D possibly corresponds to TRBD1 (5 bases). CDR3 length: 16 residues. Germline V gene data show CDR1 as MDHEN and CDR2 as SYDVKM. V dropped 6 bases and J dropped 0 bases, with 17 bases sitting between them.

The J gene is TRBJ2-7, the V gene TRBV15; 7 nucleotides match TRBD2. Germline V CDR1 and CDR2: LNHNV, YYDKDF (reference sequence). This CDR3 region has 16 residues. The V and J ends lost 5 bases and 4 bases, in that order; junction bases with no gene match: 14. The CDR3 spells CATSGIGGSSLYEQYF. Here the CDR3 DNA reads TGTGCCACCAGCGGAATCGGGGGGTCCTCCCTTTACGAGCAGTACTTC.

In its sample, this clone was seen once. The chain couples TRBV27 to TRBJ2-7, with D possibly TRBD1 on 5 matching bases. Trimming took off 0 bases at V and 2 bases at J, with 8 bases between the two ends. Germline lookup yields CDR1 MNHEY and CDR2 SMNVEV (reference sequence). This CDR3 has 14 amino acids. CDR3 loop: CASSLSGQPYEQYF. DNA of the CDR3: TGTGCCAGCAGTTTATCGGGGCAGCCCTACGAGCAGTACTTC.